The clone carrying this TCR beta chain was seen repeatedly, ten times or more. Germline-derived CDR1 and CDR2 are SGHNT and YYREEE (reference sequence). This CDR3 has 14 amino acids. V lost 5 bases to trimming and J lost 3 bases; unmatched junction nucleotides: 4. TCRdb reprocessed the 5' RACE reads with MiXCR, giving one entry per CDR3 protein. The sample lists about 10,000 distinct CDR3 sequences; 6.1% were seen once. Time point in this sample: sample taken at primary tumor resection. Samples were donated by 72 untreated early-stage non-small cell lung cancer patients. Unsorted whole RNA from tumor, nontumor lung or frozen PBMC underwent sequencing. These data come from a study of spatial heterogeneity in lung cancer. Overall study context: There were, on average, more than 9.5 raw-read appearances for each unique TCR and UMI combination.

This specimen consisted of normal lung tissue next to the tumor, obtained at surgery. This receptor was identified in a male donor with early-stage non-small cell lung cancer. V gene TRBV5-4 combines with J gene TRBJ2-5; 10 bases agree with TRBD2. CDR3 in DNA: TGTGCCAGCAGAGGTACTAGCGGGGAAGAGACCCAGTACTTC. Protein sequence: CASRGTSGEETQYF.